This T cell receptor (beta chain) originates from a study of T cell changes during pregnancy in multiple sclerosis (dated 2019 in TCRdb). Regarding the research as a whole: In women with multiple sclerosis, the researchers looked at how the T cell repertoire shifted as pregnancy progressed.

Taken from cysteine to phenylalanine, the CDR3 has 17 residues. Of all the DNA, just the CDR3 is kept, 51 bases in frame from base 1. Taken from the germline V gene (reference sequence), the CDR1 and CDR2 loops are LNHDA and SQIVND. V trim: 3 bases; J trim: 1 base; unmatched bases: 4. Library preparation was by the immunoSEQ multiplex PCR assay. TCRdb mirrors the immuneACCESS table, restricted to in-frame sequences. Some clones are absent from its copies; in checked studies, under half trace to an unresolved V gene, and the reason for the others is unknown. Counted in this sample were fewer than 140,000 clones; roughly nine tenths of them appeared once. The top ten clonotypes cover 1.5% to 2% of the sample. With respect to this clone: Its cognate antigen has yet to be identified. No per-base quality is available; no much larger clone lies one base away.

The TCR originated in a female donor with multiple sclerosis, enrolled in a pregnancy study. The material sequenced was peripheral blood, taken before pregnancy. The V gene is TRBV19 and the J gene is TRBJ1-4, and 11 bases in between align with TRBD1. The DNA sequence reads TGTGCCAGTAGTATCTCCGGGACAGGGGGAACTAATGAAAAACTGTTTTTT. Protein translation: CASSISGTGGTNEKLFF.